Sequencing of this T cell receptor (beta chain) was carried out in a study of post-analysis software for immune sequencing data. Overall study findings and caveats: Among multiple sclerosis patients, normalized Chao1 diversity was significantly below that of controls. With TRBV5-6, TRBV5-1 and TRBV20-1 included, about five TRBV segments were more frequent in patients than in controls. Batch-matched samples strongly co-clustered by F measure.

This clonotype was counted a few times. Antigen unknown. cDNA libraries for TCR beta contained unique molecular identifiers. TCRdb processed the PCR reads anew with MiXCR; each CDR3 protein has one entry. The sample shows approximately 460,000 distinct CDR3 sequences, over 35% of them seen only once. Germline V CDR1 and CDR2: SGHRS, YFSETQ. There are 15 residues in the CDR3. V was clipped by 0 bases and J by 6 bases; unmatched bases: 8. The sequencing input was blood. This chain connects TRBV5-1 to TRBJ2-7, with TRBD1 matching 8 bases. This TCR derives from a girl aged 10 to 17 with multiple sclerosis. CDR3 region: CASSLAGQDPGEQYF. DNA of the CDR3: TGCGCCAGCAGCTTGGCGGGACAGGACCCCGGCGAGCAGTACTTC. Full variable domain (rest looked up from reference TRBV5-1 and TRBJ2-7): KAGVTQTPRYLIKTRGQQVTLSCSPISGHRSVSWYQQTPGQGLQFLFEYFSETQRNKGNFPGRFSGRQFSNSRSEMNVSTLELGDSALYLCASSLAGQDPGEQYFGPGTRLTVT.